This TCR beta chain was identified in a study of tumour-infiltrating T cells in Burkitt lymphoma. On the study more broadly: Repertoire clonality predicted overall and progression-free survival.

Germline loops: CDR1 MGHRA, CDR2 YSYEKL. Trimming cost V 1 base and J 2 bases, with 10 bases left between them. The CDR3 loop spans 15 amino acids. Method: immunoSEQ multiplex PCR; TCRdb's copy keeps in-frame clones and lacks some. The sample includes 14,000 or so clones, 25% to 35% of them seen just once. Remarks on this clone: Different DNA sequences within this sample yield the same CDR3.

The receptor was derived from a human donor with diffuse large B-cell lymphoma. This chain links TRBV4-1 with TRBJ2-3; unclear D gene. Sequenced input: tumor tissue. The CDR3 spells CASSQAGRNTDTQYF. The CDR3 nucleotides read TGCGCCAGCAGCCAAGCGGGCAGAAACACAGATACGCAGTATTTT.